Sequencing of this T cell receptor (beta chain) was carried out in a study of T-cell reconstitution after alpha-beta-depleted transplantation in children (dated by TCRdb to the mid-2010s). General notes on the study: The study quantitatively tracked T-cell immune reconstitution after TCRalphabeta/CD19-depleted allogeneic hematopoietic cell transplantation in children using TCR repertoire profiling.

The library was produced with PCR. For sequencing, an Illumina HiSeq 2500 was employed. To normalize quantification of the TCRbeta repertoire, the TCR libraries were built with molecular barcoding that relied on unique molecular identifiers. TCRdb passed the public sequencing reads through fastp at Q25 and MiXCR, retaining productive beta sequences. Here each entry gathers all rows of one CDR3 protein and keeps the most common genes and DNA. The sample table shows some 300,000 distinct CDR3 sequences, and roughly 7.8% are seen once. The top ten clones comprise approximately 8.6% of the sample. CDR1 is given as DFQATT and CDR2 as SNEGSKA, both from the germline V gene (reference sequence). Measured from the cysteine to the phenylalanine, the CDR3 is 16 residues long. The retained sequence is limited to the CDR3, 48 bases, with the frame set at the first base. A distance of 14 bases separates the germline ends of V and J, which lose 3 bases and 2 bases respectively.

On the study overall, not on this receptor specifically: The apparently early alphabetaT-cell count recovery about two months after transplant was reportedly dependent on only several hundred rapidly expanded clones derived from non-depleted graft cells. In some patients, the high TCRbeta diversity seen at day 60 was put down to recipient T cells and intrathymic progenitors that had survived conditioning. Hyperexpanded clone frequencies declined over subsequent months; after one year, T-cell counts and TCRbeta diversity were mostly attributed to newly produced T cells.

What this sample's treatment or condition label stands for: allogeneic hematopoietic cell transplantation with graft depleted of TCRalphabeta T cells and CD19 B cells. The transplant recipients were children given TCRalphabeta/CD19-depleted allogeneic hematopoietic cell grafts. This clonotype was found a few times. The specificity of this receptor is unknown. Qualities for individual bases were not recorded, and no much larger clone is one base off. The sequenced sample was peripheral blood, obtained 360 days after TCRalphabeta/CD19-depleted stem cell transplant. In this chain, TRBV20-1 is recombined with TRBJ2-6, with the D segment identity uncertain. The TCR comes from a female patient aged 2 to 10 who had a stem cell transplant for Fanconi anemia, so the T cells may come from the graft donor. CDR3 sequence: CSASYRTGAGANVLTF. The DNA sequence is given as TGCAGTGCTAGTTATCGAACCGGAGCTGGGGCCAACGTCCTGACTTTC.